These 31 T cell receptor beta chains originate from one sample sequenced in a study of shared clonotypes between healthy human individuals. Produced via immunoSEQ multiplex PCR; TCRdb's table is partial and in-frame only. The sample shows some 630,000 clones, about 96% of them seen only once. The naive CD8 fraction comprised CD45RO-negative cells positively selected for CCR7 and excluded terminally differentiated effector memory CD45RA+ cells. Input material: naive CD8+ T cells sorted from blood. These receptors all come from a woman in her 30s in good health.

V gene TRBV12-5 combines with J gene TRBJ2-7; D is unclear. The CDR3 is 12 residues long. V lost 6 bases and J 5 bases, leaving 11 bases between the germline ends. Per germline, CDR1 LGHNT and CDR2 FRNRAP. The CDR3 here is CASGEGFHEQYF. Here the CDR3 DNA reads TGTGCTAGTGGGGAAGGGTTCCACGAGCAGTACTTC. Variable domain in full (rest from reference TRBV12-5 and TRBJ2-7): DARVTQTPRHKVTEMGQEVTMRCQPILGHNTVFWYRQTMMQGLELLAYFRNRAPLDDSGMPKDRFSAEMPDATLATLKIQPSEPRDSAVYFCASGEGFHEQYFGPGTRLTVT.

The chain carries TRBV7-8 and TRBJ2-1; 11 bases match TRBD2. With V trimmed by 5 bases and J by 2 bases, 8 bases remained unmatched. This CDR3 has 17 amino acids. Germline loops: CDR1 SGHVS, CDR2 FQNEAQ. The CDR3 bases are TGTGCCAGCAGCCAGTCCCTAGCGGGAGGACCCTACAATGAGCAGTTCTTC. Translating it yields CASSQSLAGGPYNEQFF.

The V call is TRBV7-9, the J call TRBJ2-7; 10 bases match TRBD1. Germline V gives CDR1 SEHNR, CDR2 FQNEAQ (reference sequence). The length of the CDR3 is 16 residues. The V and J ends lost 5 bases and 5 bases, in that order; junction bases with no gene match: 12. CDR3: CASSRIPGQGTHEQYF. In DNA form, the CDR3 reads TGTGCCAGCAGCCGAATACCGGGACAGGGGACGCACGAGCAGTACTTC.

The sample holds one count of this clone. The CDR3 region has the DNA TGCAGCGTTCAAACGGAGTCGAGTGGCTACACCTTC. It encodes CSVQTESSGYTF. The chain employs TRBV29-1 and TRBJ1-2; no clear D. The CDR3 is made up of 12 amino acids. V dropped 5 bases and J dropped 7 bases, with 14 bases sitting between them. CDR1 and CDR2 from the germline V gene are SQVTM and ANQGSEA.

This clone was detected once. The rearrangement joins TRBV10-1 to TRBJ2-1, with D possibly being TRBD2 (5 bases). The CDR3 length is 18 residues. The V end lost 2 bases, the J end lost 8 bases, and 25 bases lay between the germline ends. Germline lookup yields CDR1 WNHNN and CDR2 SYGVQD (reference sequence). As DNA, the CDR3 is TGCGCCAGCAGTGAGACGCTCCTCCAAGAGGAGGTCTTCGATGAGCAGTTCTTC. Translated, it gives CASSETLLQEEVFDEQFF.

A remark on this clone: Other DNA sequences in this specimen translate into the identical CDR3. This chain joins TRBV28 and TRBJ2-5; 7 positions match TRBD1. The trim removed 2 bases at V and 2 bases at J, leaving 2 bases unmatched. The CDR3 is 14 residues long. From germline, CDR1 is MDHEN and CDR2 SYDVKM. CDR3 DNA sequence: TGTGCCAGCAGTTTACTCAGGGGGCAAGAGACCCAGTACTTC. This sequence encodes CASSLLRGQETQYF.

This sequence joins TRBV19 and TRBJ2-5; 7 bases agree with TRBD1. The closer fit of TRBJ2-7 to the DNA end suggests the J call may be wrong. CDR1 is LNHDA and CDR2 is SQIVND in the germline V gene (reference sequence). This CDR3 is 15 amino acids long. CDR3 nucleotides: TGTGCCAGTAGTGCCGACAGGGAGACTACCTACGAGCAGTACTTC. It specifies CASSADRETTYEQYF.

This chain joins TRBV9 and TRBJ1-1, with 9 nucleotides matching TRBD1. The CDR3 consists of 14 residues. V was pared by 3 bases and J by 1 base, with 1 base of the junction left unmatched. Per germline, CDR1 SGDLS and CDR2 YYNGEE. CDR3 nucleotide sequence: TGTGCCAGCAGCGAGGGACAGGGGAACACTGAAGCTTTCTTT. Translation gives CASSEGQGNTEAFF.

The rearrangement links TRBV27 to TRBJ2-1, with TRBD2 identical over 14 bases. The CDR3 is 15 amino acids. Per germline, CDR1 MNHEY and CDR2 SMNVEV (reference sequence). Unmatched junction bases numbered 3, after V lost 5 bases and J lost 6 bases. CDR3 nucleotides: TGTGCCAGCAGTACCGGGACTAGCGGGAGCAATGAGCAGTTCTTC. It codes for CASSTGTSGSNEQFF.

The chain employs TRBV25-1 and TRBJ2-1, with a tentative D call TRBD1 (5 bases). The CDR3 spans 14 residues. The germline V and J ends were trimmed by 2 bases and 1 base, with 6 bases remaining between them. CDR1 and CDR2 from the germline V gene are MGHDK and SYGVNS. The CDR3 loop reads CASSEQGSYNEQFF. CDR3 in DNA: TGTGCCAGCAGTGAACAGGGATCCTACAATGAGCAGTTCTTC.

The chain employs TRBV19 and TRBJ1-2, with 11 bases fitting TRBD1. J lost 0 bases, V lost 5 bases, and 2 bases had no gene match. Germline loops: CDR1 LNHDA, CDR2 SQIVND (reference sequence). The CDR3 totals 15 residues. The CDR3 protein is CASSWDRGTNYGYTF. The CDR3 coding sequence is TGTGCCAGTAGTTGGGACAGGGGGACTAACTATGGCTACACCTTC.

The CDR3 DNA reads TGTGCCAGCAGTGACACAGGGTTGGTCGGGAGCTCCTACAATGAGCAGTTCTTC. This translates into CASSDTGLVGSSYNEQFF. The chain links TRBV6-1 to TRBJ2-1; the D gene could be TRBD1 or TRBD2 (6 bases each). CDR1 is MNHNS and CDR2 is SASEGT in the germline V gene. Trimming shortened V by 3 bases and J by 0 bases, and 18 bases separated the two germline ends. The CDR3 sequence is 18 residues long.

The chain employs TRBV27 and TRBJ2-7; the D gene could be TRBD1 or TRBD2 (5 bases each). The CDR3 consists of 15 residues. V was clipped by 6 bases and J by 2 bases, with 17 bases between them. CDR1 is MNHEY, CDR2 SMNVEV, per germline (reference sequence). The CDR3 DNA is TGTGCCAGCAGCATCGTGGGGCAGACTACCTACGAGCAGTACTTC. This translates into CASSIVGQTTYEQYF.

J is TRBJ1-2 and V is TRBV14, with unresolved D. Germline V gene data show CDR1 as SGHDN and CDR2 as FVKESK. V dropped 1 base and J dropped 6 bases, with 18 bases sitting between them. The CDR3 extends over 16 amino acids. CDR3 protein: CASSQGFDDLLNGYTF. The CDR3 DNA is TGTGCCAGCAGCCAAGGGTTCGACGACCTTCTGAATGGCTACACCTTC.

V and J are TRBV11-3 and TRBJ2-3; D gene unclear. Looked up from germline, CDR1 is SGHNT and CDR2 is YENEEA. V dropped 0 bases and J dropped 0 bases, with 4 bases sitting between them. The CDR3 runs 14 residues. CDR3 protein: CASSLDTSTDTQYF. Written as DNA, the CDR3 is TGTGCCAGCAGCTTAGACACTAGCACAGATACGCAGTATTTT.

This chain joins TRBV5-5 and TRBJ2-5; 10 bases line up with TRBD1. Germline V gene sequence: CDR1 SGHKS, CDR2 YYEKEE (reference sequence). The trim removed 3 bases at V and 5 bases at J, leaving 13 bases unmatched. There are 17 residues in the CDR3. This chain's CDR3 is CASSYHFLTGGDETQYF. CDR3 DNA: TGTGCCAGCAGCTACCACTTTCTGACAGGGGGCGATGAGACCCAGTACTTC.

The chain employs TRBV15 and TRBJ2-7, with 7 bases matching TRBD1. CDR3 size: 14 residues. V was pared by 6 bases and J by 5 bases, with 10 bases of the junction left unmatched. Per germline, CDR1 LNHNV and CDR2 YYDKDF (reference sequence). The CDR3 loop is CATRMTGLVNEQYF. CDR3 nucleotide sequence: TGTGCCACCAGGATGACAGGGTTAGTAAACGAGCAGTACTTC.

The chain joins TRBV5-4 to TRBJ1-1; tentative D call: TRBD1 (5 bases). This CDR3 region has 14 residues. The V gene's germline CDR1 is SGHNT and CDR2 YYREEE (reference sequence). V was trimmed by 0 bases and J by 5 bases, leaving 11 bases between them. The CDR3 coding sequence is TGTGCCAGCAGCTTGGACCCCGAGGGGACTGAAGCTTTCTTT. This gives the protein CASSLDPEGTEAFF.

The chain carries TRBV5-1 and TRBJ2-7, with TRBD1 matching 9 bases. With V trimmed by 3 bases and J by 2 bases, 3 bases remained unmatched. Germline V gene sequence: CDR1 SGHRS, CDR2 YFSETQ. The CDR3 loop spans 14 amino acids. In nucleotides, the CDR3 is TGCGCCAGCAGCTCCGGGACAGGGCCCTACGAGCAGTACTTC. This gives the protein CASSSGTGPYEQYF.

The chain joins TRBV7-8 to TRBJ2-1, with D perhaps matching TRBD1 or TRBD2 (6 bases each). CDR1 is SGHVS, CDR2 FQNEAQ, per germline. Trimming left V 1 base short and J 9 bases short, with 13 bases between. The CDR3 is made up of 14 amino acids. The CDR3 bases are TGTGCCAGCAGCTTAGGCGGGATCAGGGGTGAGCAGTTCTTC. Amino acid sequence: CASSLGGIRGEQFF.

The V and J genes are TRBV28 and TRBJ2-7; D possibly corresponds to TRBD2 (5 bases). The V end was cut by 5 bases, the J end by 5 bases, with 10 bases between. This CDR3 is 12 amino acids long. Germline lookup yields CDR1 MDHEN and CDR2 SYDVKM. The CDR3 DNA reads as TGTGCCAGCAGTGCGGGTTGGGACGAGCAGTACTTC. Protein product: CASSAGWDEQYF.

J is TRBJ2-7 and V is TRBV27; TRBD2 matches at 9 bases. Germline CDR1 reads MNHEY; CDR2 reads SMNVEV (reference sequence). The CDR3 sequence is 16 residues long. The V and J ends lost 5 bases and 3 bases, in that order; junction bases with no gene match: 11. For the CDR3, the DNA is TGTGCCAGCAGTCTCCACGGGACTAGCAGCTACTACGAGCAGTACTTC. Translated: CASSLHGTSSYYEQYF.

V is TRBV7-6 and J is TRBJ2-2; tentatively, D is TRBD1 or TRBD2 (5 bases each). The CDR3 has 13 amino acids. Germline CDR1 SGHVS, CDR2 FNYEAQ. V lost 4 bases to trimming and J lost 7 bases, with 10 bases between them. The DNA for the CDR3 is TGTGCCAGCAGCTGGGGGACGAACGGGGAGCTGTTTTTT. This codes for CASSWGTNGELFF.

The rearrangement joins TRBV7-9 to TRBJ2-1; tentatively, D is TRBD2 (5 bases). This CDR3 region has 14 residues. Trimming shortened V by 6 bases and J by 8 bases, and 17 bases separated the two germline ends. Germline lookup yields CDR1 SEHNR and CDR2 FQNEAQ (reference sequence). CDR3 bases: TGTGCCAGCAGTCGGGGAGCTTCCTCCCATGAGCAGTTCTTC. Its protein is CASSRGASSHEQFF.

The chain links TRBV4-1 to TRBJ2-3; tentatively, D is TRBD2 (5 bases). V was trimmed by 1 base and J by 2 bases, leaving 10 bases between them. Per the germline V gene, CDR1 is MGHRA and CDR2 is YSYEKL. CDR3 length: 15 amino acids. CDR3 in amino acids: CASSQGVLATDTQYF. CDR3 DNA: TGCGCCAGCAGCCAAGGGGTGCTAGCCACAGATACGCAGTATTTT.

This chain connects TRBV4-1 to TRBJ2-5; TRBD1 aligns across 10 bases. V lost 3 bases to trimming and J lost 5 bases; unmatched junction nucleotides: 9. The CDR3 extends over 16 amino acids. Germline V CDR1 and CDR2: MGHRA, YSYEKL. CDR3 in amino acids: CASSHISWTGGETQYF. In DNA form, the CDR3 reads TGCGCCAGCAGCCACATCTCTTGGACAGGGGGGGAGACCCAGTACTTC.

The V and J genes are TRBV19 and TRBJ1-1, with D maybe TRBD1 (5 bases). CDR3 length equals 15 residues. Trimming shortened V by 7 bases and J by 4 bases, and 19 bases separated the two germline ends. CDR1 is LNHDA and CDR2 is SQIVND in the germline V gene (reference sequence). Here the CDR3 DNA reads TGTGCCAGTACTCTAAATAGGGGCGGCGGCACTGAAGCTTTCTTT. The encoded protein is CASTLNRGGGTEAFF. The entire variable domain, with the rest obtained from reference TRBV19 and TRBJ1-1, is as follows: DGGITQSPKYLFRKEGQNVTLSCEQNLNHDAMYWYRQDPGQGLRLIYYSQIVNDFQKGDIAEGYSVSREKKESFPLTVTSAQKNPTAFYLCASTLNRGGGTEAFFGQGTRLTVV.

The CDR3 loop is CASSQGGNEQYF. CDR3 DNA: TGTGCCAGCAGCCAAGGGGGGAACGAGCAGTACTTC. The rearrangement links TRBV16 to TRBJ2-7; maybe TRBD2 (6 bases). The CDR3 contains 12 residues. Germline CDR1 KGHSY, CDR2 FQNENV. Deletions cut 2 bases from V and 5 bases from J, with 7 bases between.

The chain carries TRBV6-1 and TRBJ2-1, with D perhaps TRBD2 (6 bases). The germline V gene has CDR1 MNHNS and CDR2 SASEGT. V was shortened by 2 bases and J by 3 bases, with 14 bases between the two germline ends. CDR3 length: 16 residues. The CDR3 is CASSELGDSVYNEQFF. CDR3 coding DNA: TGTGCCAGCAGTGAACTTGGGGACTCAGTCTACAATGAGCAGTTCTTC.

This chain uses TRBV13 with TRBJ2-1; 9 positions match TRBD2. Germline V gene data show CDR1 as PRHDT and CDR2 as FYEKMQ (reference sequence). After removal of 6 bases from V and 4 bases from J, the junction contained 7 bases not matched to a gene. There are 15 residues in the CDR3. For the CDR3, the DNA is TGTGCCAGCAGTTGGACTAGCGTGCCTTACAATGAGCAGTTCTTC. Its protein product is CASSWTSVPYNEQFF.

This clone has a single count. The chain joins TRBV6-5 to TRBJ2-1; D may be TRBD1 or TRBD2 (5 bases each). The CDR3 is 16 residues long. The V end was cut by 4 bases, the J end by 4 bases, with 17 bases between. Germline V gene data show CDR1 as MNHEY and CDR2 as SVGAGI. In DNA, the CDR3 is TGTGCCAGCAGTTCGGGACCCTGGGAAGAGTACAATGAGCAGTTCTTC. Protein product: CASSSGPWEEYNEQFF.